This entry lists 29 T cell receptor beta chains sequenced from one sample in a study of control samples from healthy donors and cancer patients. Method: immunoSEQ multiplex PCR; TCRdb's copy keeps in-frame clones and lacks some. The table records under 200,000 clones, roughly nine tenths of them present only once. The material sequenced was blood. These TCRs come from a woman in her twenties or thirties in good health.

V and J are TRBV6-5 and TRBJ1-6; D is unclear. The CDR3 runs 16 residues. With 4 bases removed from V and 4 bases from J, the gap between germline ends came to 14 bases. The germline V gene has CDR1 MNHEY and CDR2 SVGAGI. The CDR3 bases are TGTGCCAGCAGTTTCCATCGGCAGGCATATAATTCACCCCTCCACTTT. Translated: CASSFHRQAYNSPLHF.

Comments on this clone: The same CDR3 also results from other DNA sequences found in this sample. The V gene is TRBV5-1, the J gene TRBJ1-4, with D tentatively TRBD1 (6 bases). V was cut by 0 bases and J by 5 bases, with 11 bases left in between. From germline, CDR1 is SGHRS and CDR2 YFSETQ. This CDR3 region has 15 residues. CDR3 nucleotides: TGCGCCAGCAGCTTGGTTGGGCAGGGGAATGAAAAACTGTTTTTT. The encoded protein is CASSLVGQGNEKLFF.

This CDR3 is CASSLAGLAGRETQYF. CDR3 coding DNA: TGCGCCAGCAGCTTGGCGGGACTAGCGGGACGAGAGACCCAGTACTTC. V is TRBV5-1 and J is TRBJ2-5; 13 nucleotides line up with TRBD2. V lost 0 bases to trimming and J lost 4 bases; unmatched junction nucleotides: 3. The germline V gene has CDR1 SGHRS and CDR2 YFSETQ. The CDR3 spans 16 residues.

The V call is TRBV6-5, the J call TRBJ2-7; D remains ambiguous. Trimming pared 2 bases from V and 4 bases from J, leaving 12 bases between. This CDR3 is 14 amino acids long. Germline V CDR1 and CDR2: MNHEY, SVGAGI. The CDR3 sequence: CASSYGVFGYEQYF. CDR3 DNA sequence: TGTGCCAGCAGTTACGGGGTGTTTGGATACGAGCAGTACTTC.

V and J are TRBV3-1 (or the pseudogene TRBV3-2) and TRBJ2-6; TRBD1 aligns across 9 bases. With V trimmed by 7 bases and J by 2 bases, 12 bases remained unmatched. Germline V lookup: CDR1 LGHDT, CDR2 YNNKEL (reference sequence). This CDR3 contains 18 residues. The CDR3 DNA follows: TGTGCCAGCACCTCCTTACCGGGACAGGGTGCTGGGGCCAACGTCCTGACTTTC. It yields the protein CASTSLPGQGAGANVLTF.

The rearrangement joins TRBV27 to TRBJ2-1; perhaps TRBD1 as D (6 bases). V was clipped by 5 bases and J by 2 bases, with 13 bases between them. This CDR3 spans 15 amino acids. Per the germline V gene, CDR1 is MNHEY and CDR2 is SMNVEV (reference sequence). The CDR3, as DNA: TGTGCCAGCAGTGCGGACAGACCTCCCTACAATGAGCAGTTCTTC. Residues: CASSADRPPYNEQFF.

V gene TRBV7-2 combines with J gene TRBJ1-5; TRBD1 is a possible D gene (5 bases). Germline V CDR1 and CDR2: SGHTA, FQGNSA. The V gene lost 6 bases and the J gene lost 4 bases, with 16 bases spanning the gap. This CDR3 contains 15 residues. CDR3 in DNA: TGTGCCAGCAGTCAAACGCGGGACGGAAATCAGCCCCAGCATTTT. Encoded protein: CASSQTRDGNQPQHF.

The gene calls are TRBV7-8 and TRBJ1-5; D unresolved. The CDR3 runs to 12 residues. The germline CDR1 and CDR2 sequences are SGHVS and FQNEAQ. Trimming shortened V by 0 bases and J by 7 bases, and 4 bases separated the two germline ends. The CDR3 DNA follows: TGTGCCAGCAGCTTAGCAGGCCAGCCCCAGCATTTT. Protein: CASSLAGQPQHF.

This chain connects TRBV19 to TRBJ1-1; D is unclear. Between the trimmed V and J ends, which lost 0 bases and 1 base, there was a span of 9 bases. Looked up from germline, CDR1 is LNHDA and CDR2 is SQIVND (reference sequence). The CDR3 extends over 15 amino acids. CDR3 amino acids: CASSIDGRRNTEAFF. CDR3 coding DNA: TGTGCCAGTAGTATAGACGGGAGGCGGAACACTGAAGCTTTCTTT.

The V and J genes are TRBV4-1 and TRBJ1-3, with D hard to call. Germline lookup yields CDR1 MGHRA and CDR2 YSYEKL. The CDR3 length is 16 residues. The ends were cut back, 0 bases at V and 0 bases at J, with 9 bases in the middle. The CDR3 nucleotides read TGCGCCAGCAGCCAAGAGCTCCCCTTCTCTGGAAACACCATATATTTT. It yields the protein CASSQELPFSGNTIYF.

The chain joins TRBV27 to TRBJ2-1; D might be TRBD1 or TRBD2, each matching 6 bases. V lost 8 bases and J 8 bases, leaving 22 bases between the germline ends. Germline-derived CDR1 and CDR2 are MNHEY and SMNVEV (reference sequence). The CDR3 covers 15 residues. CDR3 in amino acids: CASSLSPGGGDEQFF. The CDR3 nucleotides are TGTGCCAGCTCCCTCTCGCCCGGGGGCGGAGATGAGCAGTTCTTC.

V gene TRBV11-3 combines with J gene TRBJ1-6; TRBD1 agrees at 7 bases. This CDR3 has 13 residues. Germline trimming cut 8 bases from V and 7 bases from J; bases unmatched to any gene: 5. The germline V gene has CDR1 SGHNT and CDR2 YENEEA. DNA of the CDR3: TGTGCCAGCGGCACAGGGGACAATTCACCCCTCCACTTT. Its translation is CASGTGDNSPLHF.

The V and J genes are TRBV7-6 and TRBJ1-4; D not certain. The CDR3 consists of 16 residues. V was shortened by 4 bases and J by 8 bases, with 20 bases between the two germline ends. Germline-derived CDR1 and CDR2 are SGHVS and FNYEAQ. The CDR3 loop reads CASSSRLRERVEKLFF. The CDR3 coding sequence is TGTGCCAGCAGCTCTCGGCTCCGTGAGAGGGTAGAAAAACTGTTTTTT.

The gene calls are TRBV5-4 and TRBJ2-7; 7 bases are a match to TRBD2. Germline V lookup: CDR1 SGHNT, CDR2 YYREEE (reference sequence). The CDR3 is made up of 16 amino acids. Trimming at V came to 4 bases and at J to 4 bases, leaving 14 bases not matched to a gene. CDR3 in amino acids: CASSAPTSSGSYEQYF. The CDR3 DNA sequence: TGTGCCAGCAGCGCCCCGACTAGCTCGGGGAGTTACGAGCAGTACTTC.

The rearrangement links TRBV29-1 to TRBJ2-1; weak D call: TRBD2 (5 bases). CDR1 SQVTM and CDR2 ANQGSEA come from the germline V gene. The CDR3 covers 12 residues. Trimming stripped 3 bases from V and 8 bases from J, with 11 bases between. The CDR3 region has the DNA TGCAGCGTTGACCGTGAGGGCGATGAGCAGTTCTTC. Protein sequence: CSVDREGDEQFF.

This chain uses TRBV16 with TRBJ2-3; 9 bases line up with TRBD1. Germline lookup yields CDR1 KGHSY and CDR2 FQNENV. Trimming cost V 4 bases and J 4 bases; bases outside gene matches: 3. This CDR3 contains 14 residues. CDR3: CASSPGQGPDTQYF. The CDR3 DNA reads TGTGCCAGCAGCCCCGGACAGGGGCCAGATACGCAGTATTTT.

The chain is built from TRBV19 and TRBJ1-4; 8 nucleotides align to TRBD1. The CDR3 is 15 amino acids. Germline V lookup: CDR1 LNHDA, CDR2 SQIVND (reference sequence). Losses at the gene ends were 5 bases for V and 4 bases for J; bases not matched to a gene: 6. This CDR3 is CASSLDRGLNEKLFF. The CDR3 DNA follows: TGTGCCAGTAGTCTCGACAGGGGACTTAATGAAAAACTGTTTTTT.

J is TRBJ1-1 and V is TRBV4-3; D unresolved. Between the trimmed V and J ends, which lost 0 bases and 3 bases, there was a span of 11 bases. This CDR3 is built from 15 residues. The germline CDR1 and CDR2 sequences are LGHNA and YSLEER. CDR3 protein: CASSQDGKSDTEAFF. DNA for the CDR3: TGCGCCAGCAGCCAAGATGGGAAGTCGGACACTGAAGCTTTCTTT.

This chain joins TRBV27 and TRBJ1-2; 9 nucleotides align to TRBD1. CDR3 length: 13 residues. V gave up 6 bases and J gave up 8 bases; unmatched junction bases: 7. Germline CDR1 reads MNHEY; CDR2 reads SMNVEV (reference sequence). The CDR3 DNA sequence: TGTGCCAGCAGCGCACAGGGGGCGGAAGGCTACACCTTC. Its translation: CASSAQGAEGYTF.

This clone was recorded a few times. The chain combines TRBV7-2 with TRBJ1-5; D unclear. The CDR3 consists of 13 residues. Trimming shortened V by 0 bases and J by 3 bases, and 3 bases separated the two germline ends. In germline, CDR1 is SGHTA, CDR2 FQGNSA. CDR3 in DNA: TGTGCCAGCAGCTTAGCGCTCAATCAGCCCCAGCATTTT. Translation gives CASSLALNQPQHF.

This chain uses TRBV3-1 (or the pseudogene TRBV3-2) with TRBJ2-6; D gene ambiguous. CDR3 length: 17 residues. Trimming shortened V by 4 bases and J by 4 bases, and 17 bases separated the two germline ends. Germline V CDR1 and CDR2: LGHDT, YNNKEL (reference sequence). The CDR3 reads CASSPPLGQSGANVLTF. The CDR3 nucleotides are TGTGCCAGCAGCCCACCCCTAGGGCAATCCGGGGCCAACGTCCTGACTTTC.

CDR3 coding DNA: TGCGCCAGCAGCCAAGAGACAGGGGGCCCAGATACGCAGTATTTT. Its protein is CASSQETGGPDTQYF. The chain joins TRBV4-3 to TRBJ2-3; 10 bases fit TRBD1. Per germline, CDR1 LGHNA and CDR2 YSLEER. The CDR3 totals 15 residues. V was pared by 0 bases and J by 4 bases, with 1 base of the junction left unmatched.

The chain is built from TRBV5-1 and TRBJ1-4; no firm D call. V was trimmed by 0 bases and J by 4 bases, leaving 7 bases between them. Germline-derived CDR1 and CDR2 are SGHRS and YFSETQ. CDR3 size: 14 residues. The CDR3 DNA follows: TGCGCCAGCAGCTTGGAAGGGTATAATGAAAAACTGTTTTTT. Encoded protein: CASSLEGYNEKLFF.

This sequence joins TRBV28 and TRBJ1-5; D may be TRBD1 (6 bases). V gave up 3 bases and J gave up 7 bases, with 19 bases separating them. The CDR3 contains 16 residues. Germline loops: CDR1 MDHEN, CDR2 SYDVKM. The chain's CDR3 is CASSFLLDRSFQPQHF. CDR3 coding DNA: TGTGCCAGCAGTTTCCTTCTTGACAGGTCCTTCCAGCCCCAGCATTTT.

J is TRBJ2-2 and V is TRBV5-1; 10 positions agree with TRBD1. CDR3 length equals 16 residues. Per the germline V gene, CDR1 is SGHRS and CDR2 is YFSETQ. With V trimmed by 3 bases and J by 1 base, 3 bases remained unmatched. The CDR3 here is CASSWTGGMNTGELFF. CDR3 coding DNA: TGCGCCAGCAGCTGGACAGGGGGTATGAACACCGGGGAGCTGTTTTTT. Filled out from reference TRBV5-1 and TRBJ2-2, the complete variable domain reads KAGVTQTPRYLIKTRGQQVTLSCSPISGHRSVSWYQQTPGQGLQFLFEYFSETQRNKGNFPGRFSGRQFSNSRSEMNVSTLELGDSALYLCASSWTGGMNTGELFFGEGSRLTVL.

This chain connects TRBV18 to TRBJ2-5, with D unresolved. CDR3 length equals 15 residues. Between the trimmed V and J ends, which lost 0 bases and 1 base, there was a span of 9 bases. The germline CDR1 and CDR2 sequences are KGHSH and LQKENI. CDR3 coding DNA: TGTGCCAGCTCACCACCCAACCGAATCCAAGAGACCCAGTACTTC. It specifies CASSPPNRIQETQYF.

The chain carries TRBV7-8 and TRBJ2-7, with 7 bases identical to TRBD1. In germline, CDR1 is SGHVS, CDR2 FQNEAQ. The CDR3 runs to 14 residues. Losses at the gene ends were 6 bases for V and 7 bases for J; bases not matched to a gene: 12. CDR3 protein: CASSQTLQGREQYF. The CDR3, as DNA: TGTGCCAGCAGTCAGACCCTACAGGGGAGAGAGCAGTACTTC.

As DNA, the CDR3 is TGCGCCAGCAGCTCGGGCCCCAATCAGCCCCAGCATTTT. Translated: CASSSGPNQPQHF. The chain joins TRBV4-1 to TRBJ1-5; D uncertain. The ends were cut back, 5 bases at V and 3 bases at J, with 8 bases in the middle. The CDR3 totals 13 residues. The germline CDR1 and CDR2 sequences are MGHRA and YSYEKL.

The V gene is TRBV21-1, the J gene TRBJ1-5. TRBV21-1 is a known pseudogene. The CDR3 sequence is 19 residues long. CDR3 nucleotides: TGTGCCAGCAGCAAAATAAGTAGCCTTCCCAGATCCGTCGATCAGCCCCAGCATTTT. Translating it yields CASSKISSLPRSVDQPQHF.